Listed below are T cell receptor beta chains from one sample, sequenced in a study of HIV-infected patients and healthy controls. TCRdb reanalysed the 5' RACE reads using MiXCR and keeps one entry per CDR3 protein. The data show more than 15,000 distinct CDR3 sequences, more than 9% seen once. Sequenced input: blood. The receptors come from an adult in good health. Each CDR3 is given with its conserved first and last residue. A D gene is named only where the DNA matches it firmly. Rows give clone size only sometimes, using once, few, many, or a class for an expanded clone.

V: TRBV5-1; D: TRBD1; J: TRBJ1-2; size: few; CDR3: CASSLDTTGGRSGYTF; DNA: TGCGCCAGCAGCTTGGATACGACAGGGGGAAGAAGCGGCTACACCTTC
V: TRBV27; D: TRBD1; J: TRBJ1-2; size: many; CDR3: CASSFSGTGAFYGYTF; DNA: TGTGCCAGCAGTTTCTCAGGGACAGGGGCTTTCTATGGCTACACCTTC
V: TRBV7-9; D: NA; J: TRBJ1-5; size: many; CDR3: CASSPLSAGWDQPQHF; DNA: TGTGCCAGCAGCCCCCTATCAGCAGGTTGGGATCAGCCCCAGCATTTT
V: TRBV5-8; D: NA; J: TRBJ1-5; size: medium-sized; CDR3: CASSFSRGDQPQHF; DNA: TGTGCCAGCAGCTTCTCTCGGGGCGATCAGCCCCAGCATTTT
V: TRBV18; D: NA; J: TRBJ1-1; size: many; CDR3: CATASGTFTAFF; DNA: TGTGCCACCGCCTCCGGGACCTTTACGGCTTTCTTT
V: TRBV6-2/TRBV6-3; D: NA; J: TRBJ1-1; size: many; CDR3: CASRRTGLSTEAFF; DNA: TGTGCCAGCAGGCGAACAGGGTTGAGCACTGAAGCTTTCTTT
V: TRBV12-3/TRBV12-4; D: TRBD1; J: TRBJ1-6; size: few; CDR3: CASSSLDRGDNSPLHF; DNA: TGTGCCAGCAGTTCCCTCGACAGGGGGGACAATTCACCCCTCCACTTT
V: TRBV28; D: NA; J: TRBJ2-1; size: NA; CDR3: CASSILNEQFF; DNA: TGTGCCAGCAGTATCCTGAATGAGCAGTTCTTC
V: TRBV6-4; D: NA; J: TRBJ1-2; size: medium-sized; CDR3: CASSEVVEGNAF; DNA: TGTGCCAGCAGTGAAGTAGTCGAAGGGAACGCCTTC
V: TRBV14; D: NA; J: TRBJ2-1; size: many; CDR3: CASSHTVWSGGNEQFF; DNA: TGTGCCAGCAGCCATACTGTATGGTCTGGGGGCAATGAGCAGTTCTTC
V: TRBV12-3/TRBV12-4; D: NA; J: TRBJ2-1; size: medium-sized; CDR3: CASSSPAGRGQFF; DNA: TGTGCCAGCAGTTCTCCCGCGGGGCGCGGGCAGTTCTTC
V: TRBV5-1; D: NA; J: TRBJ1-5; size: medium-sized; CDR3: CASSLSGDQPQHF; DNA: TGCGCCAGCAGCCTTTCAGGGGATCAGCCCCAGCATTTT
V: TRBV6-1; D: NA; J: TRBJ1-6; size: many; CDR3: CASSELYNSPLHF; DNA: TGTGCCAGCAGTGAACTTTATAATTCACCCCTCCACTTT
V: TRBV6-5; D: NA; J: TRBJ2-4; size: many; CDR3: CASGSKRQLAKNIQYF; DNA: TGTGCCAGCGGAAGTAAAAGACAACTAGCCAAAAACATTCAGTACTTC
V: TRBV7-9; D: NA; J: TRBJ1-6; size: medium-sized; CDR3: CASSLREGPLHF; DNA: TGTGCCAGCAGCTTACGAGAAGGACCCCTCCACTTT
V: TRBV10-3; D: NA; J: TRBJ2-4; size: once; CDR3: CAISQVNGNIQYF; DNA: TGTGCCATCTCCCAGGTTAATGGAAACATTCAGTACTTC
V: TRBV28; D: NA; J: TRBJ2-4; size: many; CDR3: CASSESWTSPWKNIQYF; DNA: TGTGCCAGCAGTGAGAGTTGGACGTCTCCCTGGAAAAACATTCAGTACTTC
V: TRBV5-4; D: NA; J: TRBJ1-1; size: many; CDR3: CASSFGGNTEAFF; DNA: TGTGCCAGCTCCTTTGGAGGGAACACTGAAGCTTTCTTT
V: TRBV5-6; D: NA; J: TRBJ2-3; size: medium-sized; CDR3: CASSRKGPDTQYF; DNA: TGTGCCAGCAGCCGAAAGGGGCCGGATACGCAGTATTTT
V: TRBV4-2; D: TRBD2; J: TRBJ2-3; size: NA; CDR3: CASSQLSSGAVPSTDTQYF; DNA: TGTGCCAGCAGCCAGTTGAGTAGCGGGGCAGTTCCTAGCACAGATACGCAGTATTTT
V: TRBV3-1; D: NA; J: TRBJ1-2; size: many; CDR3: CASSQALGTNYGYTF; DNA: TGTGCCAGCAGCCAAGCTTTGGGGACTAACTATGGCTACACCTTC
V: TRBV5-6; D: NA; J: TRBJ2-7; size: medium-sized; CDR3: CASIRRGSGYEQYF; DNA: TGTGCCAGCATCAGACGGGGCTCCGGGTACGAGCAGTACTTC
V: TRBV18; D: TRBD1; J: TRBJ1-5; size: few; CDR3: CASSPGGDRYQPQHF; DNA: TGTGCCAGCTCACCAGGGGGGGACAGATATCAGCCCCAGCATTTT
V: TRBV21-1; D: NA; J: TRBJ2-3; size: many; CDR3: CASSKWSIADTQYF; DNA: TGTGCCAGCAGCAAATGGAGTATAGCAGATACGCAGTATTTT
V: TRBV12-3/TRBV12-4; D: NA; J: TRBJ2-3; size: NA; CDR3: CASSPRGYTDTQYF; DNA: TGTGCCAGCAGCCCCAGGGGATACACAGATACGCAGTATTTT
V: TRBV2; D: TRBD1; J: TRBJ2-6; size: NA; CDR3: CASSPGTGGSGANVLTF; DNA: TGTGCCAGCAGTCCCGGGACAGGGGGCTCTGGGGCCAACGTCCTGACTTTC
V: TRBV3-1; D: TRBD1; J: TRBJ2-3; size: many; CDR3: CASSQDGTAYSTDTQYF; DNA: TGTGCCAGCAGCCAAGATGGGACAGCCTATAGCACAGATACGCAGTATTTT
V: TRBV19; D: NA; J: TRBJ1-2; size: many; CDR3: CASSISKGRAGYTF; DNA: TGTGCCAGTAGTATATCAAAGGGTCGGGCTGGCTACACCTTC
V: TRBV27; D: NA; J: TRBJ2-1; size: many; CDR3: CASSFTGAYNEQFF; DNA: TGTGCCAGCAGTTTCACGGGTGCCTACAATGAGCAGTTCTTC
V: TRBV6-2/TRBV6-3; D: NA; J: TRBJ1-6; size: few; CDR3: CASRPHRISYNSPLHF; DNA: TGTGCCAGCAGACCACACAGGATCTCCTATAATTCACCCCTCCACTTT
V: TRBV7-2; D: TRBD1; J: TRBJ2-1; size: few; CDR3: CASSSDGTALSNEQFF; DNA: TGTGCCAGCAGCTCCGACGGGACAGCGCTTAGCAATGAGCAGTTCTTC
V: TRBV12-3/TRBV12-4; D: NA; J: TRBJ1-4; size: medium-sized; CDR3: CASSPTDSNEKLFF; DNA: TGTGCCAGCAGTCCGACAGACTCTAATGAAAAACTGTTTTTT
V: TRBV4-3; D: NA; J: TRBJ2-4; size: medium-sized; CDR3: CASSQEAGASSLAKNIQYF; DNA: TGCGCCAGCAGCCAAGAGGCAGGGGCCTCCTCTTTAGCCAAAAACATTCAGTACTTC
V: TRBV15; D: NA; J: TRBJ2-5; size: few; CDR3: CATSRDRAGETQYF; DNA: TGTGCCACCAGCAGAGACAGGGCGGGCGAGACCCAGTACTTC
V: TRBV11-2; D: TRBD2; J: TRBJ2-7; size: many; CDR3: CASSKGLAGVTYEQYF; DNA: TGTGCCAGCAGCAAGGGACTAGCGGGGGTGACCTACGAGCAGTACTTC
V: TRBV20-1; D: NA; J: TRBJ2-1; size: few; CDR3: CSARSRGAQFF; DNA: TGCAGTGCTAGAAGCCGGGGGGCGCAGTTCTTC
V: TRBV7-8; D: NA; J: TRBJ2-1; size: many; CDR3: CASMDRVSYNEQFF; DNA: TGTGCCAGTATGGACCGGGTCTCGTACAATGAGCAGTTCTTC
V: TRBV6-2/TRBV6-3; D: NA; J: TRBJ2-1; size: many; CDR3: CASSLEGYNEQFF; DNA: TGTGCCAGCTCACTTGAGGGCTACAATGAGCAGTTCTTC
V: TRBV2; D: NA; J: TRBJ1-1; size: medium-sized; CDR3: CASSEVEGTEAFF; DNA: TGTGCCAGCAGTGAGGTAGAGGGCACTGAAGCTTTCTTT
V: TRBV28; D: TRBD2; J: TRBJ2-2; size: NA; CDR3: CASSSWTSGGRSTGELFF; DNA: TGTGCCAGCAGTTCTTGGACTAGCGGGGGGCGGTCCACCGGGGAGCTGTTTTTT
V: TRBV20-1; D: NA; J: TRBJ1-2; size: medium-sized; CDR3: CSAGTLGTLANYGYTF; DNA: TGCAGTGCTGGGACCCTCGGGACCTTAGCTAACTATGGCTACACCTTC
V: TRBV7-6; D: TRBD2; J: TRBJ2-7; size: few; CDR3: CASSSPMGGEPYEQYF; DNA: TGTGCCAGCAGCTCCCCCATGGGAGGGGAGCCCTACGAGCAGTACTTC
V: TRBV20-1; D: NA; J: TRBJ2-1; size: NA; CDR3: CSAGKDRIGYYNEQFF; DNA: TGCAGTGCTGGGAAAGACCGAATAGGCTACTACAATGAGCAGTTCTTC